The clone carrying this TCR beta chain was recorded many times. The antigen is undetermined. These data are taken from a study of T cells in Graves' hyperthyroidism and ophthalmopathy. Amplification yielded TCR beta CDR3 regions, with RNA transcripts as the source. The TCR CDR3 first-round RT-PCR relied on the HTBI primer set. TCRdb reanalysed the multiplex PCR reads using MiXCR and keeps one entry per CDR3 protein. The sample has about 500,000 distinct CDR3 sequences, about 16% seen once. V shed 5 bases and J 7 bases; nucleotides not matched to a gene: 15. The CDR3 runs to 16 residues. Germline assignment: CDR1 MNHNS and CDR2 SASEGT. Study outcomes and limitations: Blood held most thyroid clonotypes expanded above 0.001 frequency. The model made its ophthalmopathy prediction, and onset followed a median approximately 6 months later.

Specimen: blood. The rearrangement links TRBV6-1 to TRBJ2-7, with TRBD2 matching over 9 bases. The receptor comes from a woman aged 25 to 39 with Graves' ophthalmopathy. The CDR3 DNA is TGTGCCAGCAGTCCCCTTAGAGCGGGAGGAAGTGAGGAGCAGTACTTC. The encoded protein is CASSPLRAGGSEEQYF.